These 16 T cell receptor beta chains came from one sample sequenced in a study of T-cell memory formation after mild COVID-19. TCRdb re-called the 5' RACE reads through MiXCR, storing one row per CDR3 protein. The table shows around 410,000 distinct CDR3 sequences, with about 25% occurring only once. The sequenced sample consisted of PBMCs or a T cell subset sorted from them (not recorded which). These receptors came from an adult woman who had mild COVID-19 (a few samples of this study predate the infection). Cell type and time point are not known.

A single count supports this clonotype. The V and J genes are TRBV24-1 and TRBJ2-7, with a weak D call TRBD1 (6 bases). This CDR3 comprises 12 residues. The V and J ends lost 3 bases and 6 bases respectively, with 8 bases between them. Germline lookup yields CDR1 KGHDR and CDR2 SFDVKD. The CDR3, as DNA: TGTGCCACCAGTGATCAACAGGGCGAGCAGTACTTC. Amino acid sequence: CATSDQQGEQYF.

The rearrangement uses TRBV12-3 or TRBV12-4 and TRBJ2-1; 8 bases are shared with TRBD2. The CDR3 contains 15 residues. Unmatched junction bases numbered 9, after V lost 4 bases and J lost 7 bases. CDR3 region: CASSSQAGVGNEQFF. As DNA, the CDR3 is TGTGCCAGCAGTTCCCAAGCGGGGGTGGGGAATGAGCAGTTCTTC.

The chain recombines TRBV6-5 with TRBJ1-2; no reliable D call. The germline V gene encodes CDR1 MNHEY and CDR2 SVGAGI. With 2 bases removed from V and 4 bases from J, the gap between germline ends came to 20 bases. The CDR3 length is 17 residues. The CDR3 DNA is TGTGCCAGCAGTTACACTCCCCCCCCAACACCCCTCTATGGCTACACCTTC. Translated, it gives CASSYTPPPTPLYGYTF.

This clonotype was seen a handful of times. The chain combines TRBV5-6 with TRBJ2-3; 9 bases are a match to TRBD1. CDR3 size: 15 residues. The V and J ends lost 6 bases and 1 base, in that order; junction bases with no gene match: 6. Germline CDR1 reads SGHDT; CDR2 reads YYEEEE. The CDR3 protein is CASNTGGVGTDTQYF. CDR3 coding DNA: TGTGCCAGCAACACAGGGGGCGTCGGCACAGATACGCAGTATTTT.

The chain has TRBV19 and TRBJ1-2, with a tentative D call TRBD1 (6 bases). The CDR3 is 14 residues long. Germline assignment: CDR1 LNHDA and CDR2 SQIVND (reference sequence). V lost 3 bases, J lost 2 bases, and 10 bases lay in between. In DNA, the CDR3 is TGTGCCAGTAGTATTTCTGACAGGAACTATGGCTACACCTTC. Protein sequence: CASSISDRNYGYTF.

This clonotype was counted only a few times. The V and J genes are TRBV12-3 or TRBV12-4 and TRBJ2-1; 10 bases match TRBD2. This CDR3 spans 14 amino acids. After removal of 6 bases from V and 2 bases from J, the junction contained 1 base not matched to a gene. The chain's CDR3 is CASRSGGAYNEQFF. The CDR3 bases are TGTGCCAGCAGGAGCGGGGGGGCCTACAATGAGCAGTTCTTC.

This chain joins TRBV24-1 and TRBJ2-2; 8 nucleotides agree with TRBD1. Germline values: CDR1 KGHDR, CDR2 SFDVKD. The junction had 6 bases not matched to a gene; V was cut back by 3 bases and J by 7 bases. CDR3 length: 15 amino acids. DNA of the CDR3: TGTGCCACCAGTGATCCGACAGGGGTTGGCGGGGAGCTGTTTTTT. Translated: CATSDPTGVGGELFF.

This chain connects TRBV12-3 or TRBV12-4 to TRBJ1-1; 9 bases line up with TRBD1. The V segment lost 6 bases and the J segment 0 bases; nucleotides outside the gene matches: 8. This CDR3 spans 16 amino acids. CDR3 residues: CASRRQGGIMNTEAFF. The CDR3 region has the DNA TGTGCCAGCAGACGACAGGGGGGTATCATGAACACTGAAGCTTTCTTT.

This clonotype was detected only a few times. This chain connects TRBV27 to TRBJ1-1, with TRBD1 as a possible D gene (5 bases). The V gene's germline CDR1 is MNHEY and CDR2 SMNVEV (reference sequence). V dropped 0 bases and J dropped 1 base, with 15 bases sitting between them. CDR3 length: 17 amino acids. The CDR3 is CASSLSGGRGPNTEAFF. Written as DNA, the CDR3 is TGTGCCAGCAGTTTATCCGGAGGAAGGGGACCGAACACTGAAGCTTTCTTT.

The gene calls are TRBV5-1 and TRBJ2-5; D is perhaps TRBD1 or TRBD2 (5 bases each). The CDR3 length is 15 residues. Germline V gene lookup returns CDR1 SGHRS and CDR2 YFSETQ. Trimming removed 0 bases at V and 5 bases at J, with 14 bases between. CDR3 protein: CASSLAAGTGETQYF. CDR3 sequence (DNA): TGCGCCAGCAGCTTGGCCGCAGGGACCGGGGAGACCCAGTACTTC.

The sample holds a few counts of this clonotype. CDR3: CASSIASGGYEQYF. In DNA form, the CDR3 reads TGCGCCAGCAGCATCGCTTCCGGGGGCTACGAGCAGTACTTC. The chain employs TRBV5-1 and TRBJ2-7, with D possibly being TRBD2 (6 bases). CDR1 is SGHRS, CDR2 YFSETQ, per germline. Trimming left V 4 bases short and J 3 bases short, with 14 bases between. The CDR3 length is 14 residues.

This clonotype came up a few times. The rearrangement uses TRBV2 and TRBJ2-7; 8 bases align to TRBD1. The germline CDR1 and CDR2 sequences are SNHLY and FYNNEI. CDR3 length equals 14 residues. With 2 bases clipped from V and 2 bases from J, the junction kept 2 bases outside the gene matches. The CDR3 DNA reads TGTGCCAGCAGTGAACCGGACAGGGCCTACGAGCAGTACTTC. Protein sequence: CASSEPDRAYEQYF.

CDR3 region: CASIHVPGQEYNEQFF. The CDR3 nucleotides read TGTGCCAGCATCCATGTACCGGGACAGGAGTACAATGAGCAGTTCTTC. The J gene is TRBJ2-1, the V gene TRBV7-8; 8 nucleotides agree with TRBD1. V gave up 7 bases and J gave up 4 bases; unmatched junction bases: 12. The CDR3 spans 16 residues. Germline V lookup: CDR1 SGHVS, CDR2 FQNEAQ.

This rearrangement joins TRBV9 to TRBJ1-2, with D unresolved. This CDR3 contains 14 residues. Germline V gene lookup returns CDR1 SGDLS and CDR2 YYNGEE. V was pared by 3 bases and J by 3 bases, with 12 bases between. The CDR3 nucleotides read TGTGCCAGCAGCGACCCAGGACGGGACTATGGCTACACCTTC. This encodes CASSDPGRDYGYTF.

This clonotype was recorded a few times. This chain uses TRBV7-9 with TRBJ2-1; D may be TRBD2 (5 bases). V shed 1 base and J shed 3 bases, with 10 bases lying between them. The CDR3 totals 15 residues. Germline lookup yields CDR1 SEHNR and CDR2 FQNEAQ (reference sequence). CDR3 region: CASSLGISDYNEQFF. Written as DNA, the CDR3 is TGTGCCAGCAGCTTAGGTATTAGCGACTACAATGAGCAGTTCTTC.

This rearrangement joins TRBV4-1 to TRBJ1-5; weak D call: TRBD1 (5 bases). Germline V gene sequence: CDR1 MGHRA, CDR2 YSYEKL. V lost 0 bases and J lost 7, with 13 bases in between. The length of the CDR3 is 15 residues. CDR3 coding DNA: TGCGCCAGCAGCCAAGATGGGGCAGGGAGACAGCCCCAGCATTTT. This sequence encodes CASSQDGAGRQPQHF.